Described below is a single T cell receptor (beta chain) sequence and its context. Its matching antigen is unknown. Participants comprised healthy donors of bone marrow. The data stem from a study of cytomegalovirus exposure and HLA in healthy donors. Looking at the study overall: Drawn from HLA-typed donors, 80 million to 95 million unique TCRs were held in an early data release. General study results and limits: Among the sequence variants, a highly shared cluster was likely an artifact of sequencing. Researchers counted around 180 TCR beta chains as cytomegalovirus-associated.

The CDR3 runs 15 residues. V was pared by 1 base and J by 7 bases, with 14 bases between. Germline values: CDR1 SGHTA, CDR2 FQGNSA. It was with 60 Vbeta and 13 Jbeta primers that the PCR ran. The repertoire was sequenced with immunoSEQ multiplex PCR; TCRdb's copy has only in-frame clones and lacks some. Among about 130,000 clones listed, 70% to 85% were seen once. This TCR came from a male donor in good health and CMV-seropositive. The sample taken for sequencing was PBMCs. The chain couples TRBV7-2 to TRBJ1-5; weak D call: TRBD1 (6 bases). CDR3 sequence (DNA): TGTGCCAGCAGCTTAGGGGGGGGGCAGGGGCAGCCCCAGCATTTT. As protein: CASSLGGGQGQPQHF. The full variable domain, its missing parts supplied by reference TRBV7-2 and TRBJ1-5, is GAGVSQSPSNKVTEKGKDVELRCDPISGHTALYWYRQSLGQGLEFLIYFQGNSAPDKSGLPSDRFSAERTGGSVSTLTIQRTQQEDSAVYLCASSLGGGQGQPQHFGDGTRLSIL.